These 23 T cell receptor beta chains were all obtained from the same sample, sequenced in a study of T cells in Graves' hyperthyroidism and ophthalmopathy. Amplification targeted TCR beta CDR3 regions from RNA transcripts. The HTBI primer set served for first-round RT-PCR of the TCR CDR3. TCRdb independently ran MiXCR on the multiplex PCR reads; one entry per CDR3 protein. The sample consists of some 150,000 distinct CDR3 sequences, more than 20% of them appearing once. Sequences were obtained from blood. The source of these receptors is a woman aged 45-60 years with Graves' hyperthyroidism that later progressed to Graves' ophthalmopathy.

This clonotype was observed at least ten times. This sequence joins TRBV7-2 and TRBJ2-1, with D perhaps matching TRBD2 (6 bases). The germline gives CDR1 SGHTA, CDR2 FQGNSA. V dropped 1 base and J dropped 3 bases, with 7 bases sitting between them. The CDR3 runs 14 residues. The CDR3, as DNA: TGTGCCAGCAGCTTAGATAGCGGCTACAATGAGCAGTTCTTC. Its translation: CASSLDSGYNEQFF.

Comment on this clonotype: A much bigger clone sits one base away, suggesting this may be a read error. V and J are TRBV28 and TRBJ2-7, with a tentative D call TRBD2 (6 bases). Germline loops: CDR1 MDHEN, CDR2 SYDVKM. CDR3 size: 14 residues. V was pared by 6 bases and J by 7 bases, with 19 bases between. CDR3 loop: CASSRRSGAKEQYF. DNA of the CDR3: TGTGCCAGCAGCCGACGTTCGGGAGCCAAAGAGCAGTACTTC.

The table lists this clonotype with a few counts. A much bigger clone sits one base away, suggesting this may be a read error. The V and J genes are TRBV29-1 and TRBJ2-1; D unclear. Per germline, CDR1 SQVTM and CDR2 ANQGSEA. The CDR3 runs to 12 residues. For the CDR3, the DNA is TGCATGGGGTTCGGGTCCTACAATGAGCAGTTCTTC. It specifies CMGFGSYNEQFF.

This clonotype came up a few times. The V call is TRBV5-1, the J call TRBJ2-1; possible D gene TRBD1, 5 bases. V was trimmed by 4 bases and J by 15 bases, leaving 17 bases between them. The CDR3 sequence is 12 residues long. The germline V gene encodes CDR1 SGHRS and CDR2 YFSETQ. CDR3 region: CASSHLSRDPFF. The DNA for the CDR3 is TGCGCCAGCAGCCACCTATCCAGGGATCCGTTCTTC.

In this sample, this clonotype turned up many times. The chain recombines TRBV18 with TRBJ2-7; the D call may be TRBD1 or TRBD2 (7 bases each). This CDR3 spans 15 amino acids. Germline V gene lookup returns CDR1 KGHSH and CDR2 LQKENI. The ends were cut back, 6 bases at V and 6 bases at J, with 21 bases in the middle. The CDR3 sequence is CASSQGVAGNREQYF. The CDR3 region has the DNA TGTGCCAGCTCCCAGGGGGTAGCGGGTAATCGCGAGCAGTACTTC.

This clonotype was detected only a few times. V gene TRBV5-6 combines with J gene TRBJ1-2; TRBD1 matches 7 bases. V dropped 4 bases and J dropped 4; count of bases not matched to a gene: 7. The CDR3 is 14 residues long. CDR1 and CDR2 (germline): SGHDT, YYEEEE. Here the CDR3 DNA reads TGTGCCAGCAGCACGGACAGGACCACCTATGGCTACACCTTC. Translation gives CASSTDRTTYGYTF.

In this sample, this clonotype turned up many times. The rearrangement joins TRBV5-8 to TRBJ1-1; unclear D gene. Germline CDR1 SGHTS, CDR2 YDEGEE. The CDR3 length is 13 residues. V was shortened by 1 base and J by 0 bases, with 4 bases between the two germline ends. CDR3 sequence (DNA): TGTGCCAGCAGCTTGTCTCTGAACACTGAAGCTTTCTTT. Its protein is CASSLSLNTEAFF.

This chain joins TRBV3-1 and TRBJ2-7; D may be TRBD2 (6 bases). This CDR3 has 14 amino acids. Trimming took off 5 bases at V and 3 bases at J, with 14 bases between the two ends. Germline lookup yields CDR1 LGHDT and CDR2 YNNKEL (reference sequence). CDR3 in amino acids: CASSGDGSHYEQYF. For the CDR3, the DNA is TGTGCCAGCAGCGGGGACGGGAGTCACTACGAGCAGTACTTC.

This clonotype was recorded a few times. The chain joins TRBV5-5 to TRBJ1-5, with 11 bases that match TRBD1. Germline values: CDR1 SGHKS, CDR2 YYEKEE (reference sequence). The ends lost 4 bases at V and 1 base at J; junction bases unmatched: 7. The CDR3 consists of 17 residues. The CDR3 DNA reads TGTGCCAGCAGCCGTGGACAGGGGGCTTTCAGCAATCAGCCCCAGCATTTT. Encoded protein: CASSRGQGAFSNQPQHF.

In this sample, this clonotype turned up many times. The rearrangement uses TRBV20-1 and TRBJ2-5, with TRBD1 identical over 8 bases. The CDR3 loop spans 13 amino acids. J was trimmed by 4 bases and V by 3 bases; bases with no gene match: 4. Germline V gives CDR1 DFQATT, CDR2 SNEGSKA (reference sequence). CDR3 protein: CSASRTGRETQYF. DNA of the CDR3: TGCAGTGCTAGTAGGACAGGGCGAGAGACCCAGTACTTC.

This clonotype was seen at least ten times. The rearrangement uses TRBV3-1 and TRBJ1-4; the D is unclear. V was clipped by 0 bases and J by 4 bases, with 9 bases between them. Germline-derived CDR1 and CDR2 are LGHDT and YNNKEL (reference sequence). CDR3 length equals 15 residues. The CDR3 bases are TGTGCCAGCAGCCAAGAGAGACCGGGTAATGAAAAACTGTTTTTT. As protein: CASSQERPGNEKLFF. The variable domain in full, completed from reference TRBV3-1 and TRBJ1-4, reads DTAVSQTPKYLVTQMGNDKSIKCEQNLGHDTMYWYKQDSKKFLKIMFSYNNKELIINETVPNRFSPKSPDKAHLNLHINSLELGDSAVYFCASSQERPGNEKLFFGSGTQLSVL.

This clonotype was observed at least ten times. The chain carries TRBV28 and TRBJ1-5; unclear D gene. Germline CDR1 and CDR2: MDHEN and SYDVKM. The CDR3 has 15 amino acids. The V gene lost 1 base and the J gene lost 9 bases, with 16 bases spanning the gap. The CDR3 nucleotides read TGTGCCAGCAGTTTATATGACGGACCCTTAGGGCCCCAGCATTTT. Its protein product is CASSLYDGPLGPQHF.

The CDR3 here is CASKDSLNTEAFF. Here the CDR3 DNA reads TGTGCCAGCAAAGACTCCCTGAACACTGAAGCTTTCTTT. This chain uses TRBV28 with TRBJ1-1; D gene ambiguous. V gave up 7 bases and J gave up 0 bases, with 9 bases separating them. The CDR3 spans 13 residues. Germline-derived CDR1 and CDR2 are MDHEN and SYDVKM.

This clonotype was found many times. The chain couples TRBV19 to TRBJ2-1; D unresolved. This CDR3 is built from 12 residues. The germline V gene encodes CDR1 LNHDA and CDR2 SQIVND (reference sequence). V lost 7 bases, J lost 4 bases, and 8 bases lay in between. The CDR3 spells CASMGGYNEQFF. CDR3 DNA sequence: TGTGCCAGTATGGGCGGATACAATGAGCAGTTCTTC.

The table lists this clonotype with many counts. V and J are TRBV20-1 and TRBJ1-6; D is undetermined. Germline V gene data show CDR1 as DFQATT and CDR2 as SNEGSKA (reference sequence). The CDR3 runs 16 residues. The V and J ends lost 1 base and 12 bases respectively, with 22 bases between them. CDR3 in amino acids: CSARAGLAGGEVPLHF. CDR3 bases: TGCAGTGCTAGAGCGGGCCTGGCAGGAGGAGAGGTACCCCTCCACTTT.

A few counts support this clonotype. Here the CDR3 reads CASSLSNGRAADTQYF. The CDR3 DNA follows: TGTGCCAGCAGCTTGTCAAACGGGAGGGCCGCAGATACGCAGTATTTT. This chain connects TRBV7-2 to TRBJ2-3; TRBD2 matches at 8 bases. Trimming took 3 bases from V and 4 from J; bases not matched to a gene: 9. The CDR3 runs to 16 residues. The germline V gene encodes CDR1 SGHTA and CDR2 FQGNSA.

The chain links TRBV19 to TRBJ2-2; D is possibly TRBD2 (6 bases). In germline, CDR1 is LNHDA, CDR2 SQIVND (reference sequence). Trimming removed 3 bases from V and 2 bases from J, with 13 bases in between. CDR3 length: 16 amino acids. CDR3 nucleotide sequence: TGTGCCAGTAGTATTCCCCGGGGGTTAAACACCGGGGAGCTGTTTTTT. It yields the protein CASSIPRGLNTGELFF. Full variable domain (outside the CDR3, taken from reference TRBV19 and TRBJ2-2): DGGITQSPKYLFRKEGQNVTLSCEQNLNHDAMYWYRQDPGQGLRLIYYSQIVNDFQKGDIAEGYSVSREKKESFPLTVTSAQKNPTAFYLCASSIPRGLNTGELFFGEGSRLTVL.

This clonotype has more than one count but fewer than ten. V and J are TRBV12-3 or TRBV12-4 and TRBJ2-1, with D unresolved. The V and J ends lost 5 bases and 6 bases respectively, with 8 bases between them. This CDR3 has 12 residues. The CDR3 spells CASSHPSNEQFF. The CDR3 DNA is TGTGCCAGCAGTCATCCCTCCAATGAGCAGTTCTTC.

There are many counts of this clonotype. This chain uses TRBV6-2 or TRBV6-3 with TRBJ1-2; D remains unclear. Germline CDR1 reads MNHEY; CDR2 reads SVGEGT. This CDR3 region has 13 residues. Between the trimmed V and J ends, which lost 4 bases and 4 bases, there was a span of 10 bases. The CDR3 is CASSLRNLYGYTF. CDR3 DNA: TGTGCCAGCAGTTTGAGAAACCTCTATGGCTACACCTTC.

The chain employs TRBV2 and TRBJ2-1; TRBD2 aligns across 11 bases. The CDR3 has 15 amino acids. Germline V gene data show CDR1 as SNHLY and CDR2 as FYNNEI. Trimming removed 5 bases from V and 7 bases from J; junction bases left unmatched: 7. In nucleotides, the CDR3 is TGTGCCAGCAGTAGATTAGCGGGGGGGCAGAATGAGCAGTTCTTC. Translating it yields CASSRLAGGQNEQFF.

V gene TRBV4-1 combines with J gene TRBJ2-6; the D gene could be TRBD1 or TRBD2 (5 bases each). CDR3 length: 17 residues. Germline CDR1 reads MGHRA; CDR2 reads YSYEKL. With 1 base removed from V and 6 bases from J, the gap between germline ends came to 16 bases. The CDR3 sequence is CASSQGWQGVKANVLTF. The CDR3 coding sequence is TGCGCCAGCAGCCAAGGGTGGCAGGGAGTTAAGGCCAACGTCCTGACTTTC.

This clonotype was counted ten times or more. V usage is TRBV20-1 and J usage is TRBJ2-7; 7 bases match TRBD1. CDR3 size: 14 residues. Trimming at V came to 1 base and at J to 6 bases, leaving 9 bases not matched to a gene. Germline CDR1 reads DFQATT; CDR2 reads SNEGSKA (reference sequence). This CDR3 reads CSARAGTAFVEQYF. CDR3 DNA: TGCAGTGCTAGAGCCGGGACAGCTTTCGTCGAGCAGTACTTC.

This clonotype was recorded at least ten times. This sequence joins TRBV20-1 and TRBJ2-1; TRBD1 matches at 9 bases. Germline lookup yields CDR1 DFQATT and CDR2 SNEGSKA (reference sequence). V lost 2 bases and J lost 7; bases outside the gene matches: 15. The CDR3 is 17 amino acids. The CDR3 sequence is CSARIPPGTGLGNEQFF. CDR3 bases: TGCAGTGCTAGAATCCCCCCCGGGACAGGGTTGGGGAATGAGCAGTTCTTC.